Below, 29 T cell receptor beta chains from the same sample are listed, as sequenced in a study of shared clonotypes between healthy human individuals. Assay: immunoSEQ multiplex PCR; the TCRdb copy retains only in-frame clones and omits some. Here the sample spans about 2.3 million clones, roughly 92% being singletons. The sample taken for sequencing was naive CD4+ T cells from PBMCs. As to subset: CD45RA+ positively selected. These receptors came from a man in his late teens or twenties in good health. Some clones in this sample may be carry-over from other donors' samples.

V usage is TRBV21-1 and J usage is TRBJ1-2; the table assigns TRBD1, which was not confirmed against the DNA. TRBV21-1 is a recognized pseudogene. The CDR3 spans 14 residues. CDR3: CASLARGQWYGYTF. CDR3 sequence (DNA): TGTGCCAGCCTGGCACGTGGGCAGTGGTATGGCTACACCTTC.

The V call is TRBV30, the J call TRBJ2-7, with 8 bases aligning to TRBD1. V lost 2 bases, J lost 3 bases, and 12 bases stayed unmatched. CDR1 and CDR2 from the germline V gene are GTSNPN and SVGIG (reference sequence). The CDR3 sequence is 16 residues long. The CDR3 loop reads CAWSPKQGESYYEQYF. The CDR3 nucleotides read TGTGCCTGGAGTCCTAAACAGGGGGAGTCCTACTACGAGCAGTACTTC.

The chain carries TRBV25-1 and TRBJ1-5; 7 positions agree with TRBD1. The V segment lost 1 base and the J segment 6 bases; nucleotides outside the gene matches: 3. In germline, CDR1 is MGHDK, CDR2 SYGVNS. The CDR3 length is 14 residues. CDR3 sequence reads: CASSESGGGQPQHF. In nucleotides, the CDR3 is TGTGCCAGCAGTGAATCAGGGGGAGGTCAGCCCCAGCATTTT. The variable domain in full, with the rest retrieved from reference TRBV25-1 and TRBJ1-5, is EADIYQTPRYLVIGTGKKITLECSQTMGHDKMYWYQQDPGMELHLIHYSYGVNSTEKGDLSSESTVSRIRTEHFPLTLESARPSHTSQYLCASSESGGGQPQHFGDGTRLSIL.

The chain recombines TRBV7-2 with TRBJ2-1; TRBD2 might be the D (5 bases). The CDR3 spans 15 residues. With 6 bases removed from V and 5 bases from J, the gap between germline ends came to 17 bases. Germline CDR1 and CDR2: SGHTA and FQGNSA. The CDR3 region is CASSPDYFPNNEQFF. The CDR3, as DNA: TGTGCCAGCAGTCCCGACTATTTCCCGAACAATGAGCAGTTCTTC.

Points on this clone: Other DNA sequences in the same sample also yield this CDR3. The DNA of the CDR3 is TGTGCCAGCAGCTTAGTATCGGATCAGCCCCAGCATTTT. This gives the protein CASSLVSDQPQHF. The chain links TRBV11-2 to TRBJ1-5; D is unclear. The germline V gene has CDR1 SGHAT and CDR2 FQNNGV. Trimming stripped 1 base from V and 5 bases from J, with 6 bases between. This CDR3 is built from 13 residues.

This chain uses TRBV19 with TRBJ2-3, with 9 positions matching TRBD2. The germline gives CDR1 LNHDA, CDR2 SQIVND (reference sequence). The ends lost 5 bases at V and 3 bases at J; junction bases unmatched: 6. CDR3 size: 15 residues. For the CDR3, the DNA is TGTGCCAGTAGTTCAATTAGCGGGAGAACAGATACGCAGTATTTT. Protein sequence: CASSSISGRTDTQYF.

V usage is TRBV6-5 and J usage is TRBJ2-1; 8 positions agree with TRBD1. The germline V gene has CDR1 MNHEY and CDR2 SVGAGI. V was clipped by 6 bases and J by 9 bases; unmatched bases: 13. The CDR3 extends over 15 amino acids. The CDR3, as DNA: TGTGCCAGCAGCCAACGAGGGTATACAGGGGGTGAGCAGTTCTTC. Amino acid sequence: CASSQRGYTGGEQFF.

This chain uses TRBV7-8 with TRBJ2-5; D is unresolved. Germline values: CDR1 SGHVS, CDR2 FQNEAQ. There are 12 residues in the CDR3. Trimming took off 1 base at V and 13 bases at J, with 13 bases between the two ends. The CDR3 bases are TGTGCCAGCAGCTTAGTCTTGGAGACGCTGTACTTC. Translating it yields CASSLVLETLYF. Looking up the rest from reference TRBV7-8 and TRBJ2-5 gives the full variable domain: GAGVSQSPRYKVAKRGQDVALRCDPISGHVSLFWYQQALGQGPEFLTYFQNEAQLDKSGLPSDRFFAERPEGSVSTLKIQRTQQEDSAVYLCASSLVLETLYFGPGTRLLVL.

Comment on this clone: This sample includes further DNA sequences coding for the same CDR3. V is TRBV28 and J is TRBJ2-7; TRBD1 matches 10 bases. After removal of 2 bases from V and 2 bases from J, the junction contained 0 bases not matched to a gene. Per germline, CDR1 MDHEN and CDR2 SYDVKM. This CDR3 has 14 residues. The CDR3 DNA reads TGTGCCAGCAGTTTAGGGACAGGGGCCTACGAGCAGTACTTC. Translating gives CASSLGTGAYEQYF.

The chain joins TRBV29-1 to TRBJ2-1; 13 bases are a match to TRBD2. Germline V gene lookup returns CDR1 SQVTM and CDR2 ANQGSEA. V was pared by 8 bases and J by 4 bases, with 14 bases of the junction left unmatched. This CDR3 spans 17 amino acids. CDR3 loop: CSTKGAGTSGIYNEQFF. The CDR3 nucleotides read TGCAGCACGAAAGGGGCCGGGACTAGCGGGATATACAATGAGCAGTTCTTC.

The chain carries TRBV19 and TRBJ2-5; 8 nucleotides line up with TRBD1. This CDR3 spans 15 amino acids. The germline CDR1 and CDR2 sequences are LNHDA and SQIVND (reference sequence). V shed 6 bases, J shed 1 base, and the junction held 7 bases outside the gene matches. CDR3 amino acids: CASSNGQGIQETQYF. DNA for the CDR3: TGTGCCAGTAGCAATGGACAGGGTATCCAAGAGACCCAGTACTTC.

J is TRBJ2-7 and V is TRBV4-1, with 9 bases identical to TRBD2. V lost 1 base, J lost 3 bases, and 19 bases stayed unmatched. Germline lookup yields CDR1 MGHRA and CDR2 YSYEKL. The CDR3 loop spans 20 amino acids. The CDR3 protein is CASSQAERLSGRSPYYEQYF. The CDR3 DNA is TGCGCCAGCAGCCAAGCCGAGAGGCTTAGCGGGAGATCCCCCTACTACGAGCAGTACTTC.

This clone was counted only a few times. The chain combines TRBV19 with TRBJ2-7, with D uncertain. Trimming cost V 5 bases and J 7 bases, with 18 bases left between them. Germline V lookup: CDR1 LNHDA, CDR2 SQIVND (reference sequence). The CDR3 has 14 residues. For the CDR3, the DNA is TGTGCCAGTAGTCCTTTCTCGGGCTGGTTAGAGCAGTACTTC. This codes for CASSPFSGWLEQYF.

This chain connects TRBV2 to TRBJ1-2; tentatively, D is TRBD1 (5 bases). The V and J ends lost 7 bases and 0 bases respectively, with 12 bases between them. This CDR3 has 14 amino acids. Per germline, CDR1 SNHLY and CDR2 FYNNEI. The CDR3 spells CASIQETANYGYTF. The CDR3 coding sequence is TGTGCCAGCATACAGGAAACCGCTAACTATGGCTACACCTTC.

The V call is TRBV19, the J call TRBJ2-7; 9 nucleotides agree with TRBD2. Unmatched junction bases numbered 7, after V lost 10 bases and J lost 6 bases. Germline V gene lookup returns CDR1 LNHDA and CDR2 SQIVND (reference sequence). This CDR3 region has 12 residues. CDR3: CATSGRSGEQYF. In DNA, the CDR3 is TGTGCCACGAGCGGGAGGTCTGGCGAGCAGTACTTC. The variable domain in full, with the rest retrieved from reference TRBV19 and TRBJ2-7, is DGGITQSPKYLFRKEGQNVTLSCEQNLNHDAMYWYRQDPGQGLRLIYYSQIVNDFQKGDIAEGYSVSREKKESFPLTVTSAQKNPTAFYLCATSGRSGEQYFGPGTRLTVT.

The chain combines TRBV6-5 with TRBJ1-3, with D perhaps TRBD1 (5 bases). Germline CDR1 and CDR2: MNHEY and SVGAGI. V lost 6 bases and J lost 4, with 16 bases in between. The CDR3 spans 15 residues. CDR3 coding DNA: TGTGCCAGCAGGAACAGCAGGGTCATCGGAAACACCATATATTTT. Its protein is CASRNSRVIGNTIYF.

V usage is TRBV25-1 and J usage is TRBJ1-2; TRBD1 matches at 9 bases. V dropped 4 bases and J dropped 5; count of bases not matched to a gene: 14. Germline CDR1 reads MGHDK; CDR2 reads SYGVNS. The CDR3 runs to 17 residues. The CDR3 DNA is TGTGCCAGCAGTGGGGGCAGACCGGGACAGGGACCTTATGGCTACACCTTC. Translated: CASSGGRPGQGPYGYTF.

This rearrangement joins TRBV7-9 to TRBJ1-1; D not certain. The germline V and J ends were trimmed by 1 base and 5 bases, with 17 bases remaining between them. CDR1 SEHNR and CDR2 FQNEAQ come from the germline V gene (reference sequence). The CDR3 covers 16 residues. CDR3 bases: TGTGCCAGCAGCTTAGGGGGTGGGCGTTCTGTGACTGAAGCTTTCTTT. It is translated as CASSLGGGRSVTEAFF.

This chain connects TRBV27 to TRBJ1-2; TRBD1 might be the D (6 bases). Deletions cut 3 bases from V and 8 bases from J, with 40 bases between. Per germline, CDR1 MNHEY and CDR2 SMNVEV (reference sequence). The length of the CDR3 is 22 residues. The CDR3 here is CASSFLRSLGPRAGAISGGYTF. CDR3 sequence (DNA): TGTGCCAGCAGTTTTCTTCGCTCGTTGGGTCCGCGTGCGGGGGCGATCTCAGGAGGCTACACCTTC.

The chain recombines TRBV18 with TRBJ1-1, with 9 nucleotides matching TRBD1. This CDR3 is 13 amino acids long. J gave up 11 bases and V 5 bases, and 9 bases lay outside the gene matches. Per the germline V gene, CDR1 is KGHSH and CDR2 is LQKENI. The CDR3, as DNA: TGTGCCAGCTCATCCGGGACAGGGAGTAGGGCTTTCTTT. Protein sequence: CASSSGTGSRAFF. The full variable domain, in which reference TRBV18 and TRBJ1-1 provide the parts outside the CDR3, is NAGVMQNPRHLVRRRGQEARLRCSPMKGHSHVYWYRQLPEEGLKFMVYLQKENIIDESGMPKERFSAEFPKEGPSILRIQQVVRGDSAAYFCASSSGTGSRAFFGQGTRLTVV.

The chain is built from TRBV9 and TRBJ1-3; D call uncertain. Germline loops: CDR1 SGDLS, CDR2 YYNGEE. V dropped 0 bases and J dropped 0 bases, with 10 bases sitting between them. CDR3 size: 16 residues. CDR3 coding DNA: TGTGCCAGCAGCGTAGTAATAGGAGCCTCTGGAAACACCATATATTTT. This translates into CASSVVIGASGNTIYF.

The chain links TRBV28 to TRBJ1-1; TRBD1 agrees at 7 bases. CDR3 length: 15 amino acids. Germline lookup yields CDR1 MDHEN and CDR2 SYDVKM. Unmatched junction bases numbered 4, after V lost 2 bases and J lost 1 base. CDR3 bases: TGTGCCAGCAGTTTAATTAGGGGGCCGAACACTGAAGCTTTCTTT. As protein: CASSLIRGPNTEAFF.

The rearrangement uses TRBV6-5 and TRBJ2-5; D gene ambiguous. V was shortened by 6 bases and J by 7 bases, with 18 bases between the two germline ends. The CDR3 has 14 amino acids. From germline, CDR1 is MNHEY and CDR2 SVGAGI. The CDR3 spells CASSPTRTAGTQYF. In nucleotides, the CDR3 is TGTGCCAGCAGCCCCACCCGAACCGCCGGGACCCAGTACTTC.

As to this clone: Its ends do not fully match the called genes, so a read error is possible. This chain links TRBV6-5 with TRBJ1-4, with 8 bases identical to TRBD1. The CDR3 runs to 16 residues. Germline V gene lookup returns CDR1 MNHEY and CDR2 SVGAGI. The CDR3 DNA is TGTGCCAGCAGTTACCCTCGGACAGGGACTATTGAAAAACTGTTTTTT. Amino acids: CASSYPRTGTIEKLFF.

The chain recombines TRBV28 with TRBJ2-7; D not certain. The germline V gene encodes CDR1 MDHEN and CDR2 SYDVKM. The CDR3 is 10 amino acids. DNA of the CDR3: TGTGCTCAGGAGATCGACGAGCAGTACTTC. Protein: CAQEIDEQYF.

The chain has TRBV5-4 and TRBJ2-4; 7 nucleotides align to TRBD2. Trimming cost V 2 bases and J 3 bases; bases outside gene matches: 8. The CDR3 contains 16 residues. CDR1 SGHNT and CDR2 YYREEE come from the germline V gene (reference sequence). CDR3 residues: CASSLGSGPLKNIQYF. CDR3 sequence (DNA): TGTGCCAGCAGCTTAGGTAGCGGGCCCCTCAAAAACATTCAGTACTTC.

The CDR3 reads CSVGIETQYF. Written as DNA, the CDR3 is TGCAGCGTAGGGATAGAGACCCAGTACTTC. V usage is TRBV29-1 and J usage is TRBJ2-5; D is unresolved. The V end lost 6 bases, the J end lost 4 bases, and 6 bases lay between the germline ends. Germline lookup yields CDR1 SQVTM and CDR2 ANQGSEA. The length of the CDR3 is 10 residues.

The J gene is TRBJ2-1, the V gene TRBV7-2, with a weak D call TRBD2 (5 bases). Germline loops: CDR1 SGHTA, CDR2 FQGNSA. V lost 7 bases to trimming and J lost 6 bases, with 22 bases between them. This CDR3 has 16 amino acids. The CDR3 DNA reads as TGTGCCAGCAAATTGGTAGGGCTAGCCCCTGGCAATGAGCAGTTCTTC. Protein product: CASKLVGLAPGNEQFF.

This rearrangement joins TRBV4-1 to TRBJ1-1, with TRBD1 matching over 8 bases. J was trimmed by 0 bases and V by 6 bases; bases with no gene match: 12. Germline loops: CDR1 MGHRA, CDR2 YSYEKL. The CDR3 loop spans 17 amino acids. CDR3 sequence: CASRFFRTGTMNTEAFF. CDR3 bases: TGCGCCAGCAGGTTTTTTCGGACAGGGACGATGAACACTGAAGCTTTCTTT.